These T cell receptor beta chains were read from a single sample in a study of OX40 agonist ivuxolimab in advanced cancers. Here immunoSEQ multiplex PCR was the method, and the copy in TCRdb shows in-frame clones only, minus some. The table records tens of thousands of clones, roughly four fifths of them present only once. The sequenced sample was CD4+ or CD8+ T cells sorted from blood, obtained in a trial of the OX40 agonist ivuxolimab. These receptors were obtained from an adult with an advanced solid tumor such as melanoma, head and neck, liver or kidney cancer. Each CDR3 is given with its conserved first and last residue. D genes are given only for firm matches. Size tells how often a clone was seen (once, few, many) or the class of an expanded clone, and some rows leave it out.

>TRBD1|once|TRBV6-5|TRBJ1-5
TGTGCCAGCAGTCCTACAGGGGCCTACAATCAGCCCCAGCATTTT
CASSPTGAYNQPQHF
>-|-|TRBV6-4|TRBJ2-3
TGTGCCAGCAGTGACGAAGTCGGGAGTAGAGCAGATACGCAGTATTTT
CASSDEVGSRADTQYF
>-|-|TRBV6-1|TRBJ2-1
TGTGCCAGCGTCTCCGGACTTGTGCAGTTCTTC
CASVSGLVQFF
>-|-|TRBV6-4|TRBJ2-2
TGTGCCAGCAGTGAAGAGGTGGGGCGCAGCACCGGGGAGCTGTTTTTT
CASSEEVGRSTGELFF
>TRBD2|-|TRBV5-1|TRBJ2-2
TGCGCCAGCAGCCCGGGACTAGCGGGAAACACCGGGGAGCTGTTTTTT
CASSPGLAGNTGELFF
>-|-|TRBV27|TRBJ2-7
TGTGCCAGCGGCCCCTACGAGCAGTACTTC
CASGPYEQYF
>-|-|TRBV28|TRBJ1-2
TGTGCCAGCAGTTCCAGGGGTCTTGTCCATGGCTACACCTTC
CASSSRGLVHGYTF
>-|-|TRBV2|TRBJ2-3
TGTGCCAGCAGTGACCAAAAGGGGGGTTACACAGATACGCAGTATTTT
CASSDQKGGYTDTQYF
>TRBD1|-|TRBV28|TRBJ2-7
TGTGCCAGCAGCCTCGGTAGAAGGGGGCTTAAAGAGGACGAGCAGTACTTC
CASSLGRRGLKEDEQYF
>-|-|TRBV9|TRBJ2-3
TGTGCCAGCAGCGTAGTTAGCGGAACAGATACGCAGTATTTT
CASSVVSGTDTQYF
>TRBD1|once|TRBV4-1|TRBJ1-2
TGCGCCAGCAGCCCCCCGACAGGGGGCGCCGGCTACACCTTC
CASSPPTGGAGYTF
>TRBD1|-|TRBV14|TRBJ1-2
TGTGCCAGCAGTCGATCGCCCGGGACAGGGCCATATGGCTACACCTTC
CASSRSPGTGPYGYTF
>-|-|TRBV14|TRBJ1-4
TGTGCCAGCAGCCAAACGACGGAAAAACTGTTTTTT
CASSQTTEKLFF
>-|medium-sized|TRBV6-1|TRBJ1-2
TGTGCCAGCAGCTCTGTACGCATCTATGGCTACACCTTC
CASSSVRIYGYTF
>-|-|TRBV7-9|TRBJ2-5
TGTGCCAGCAGCATGGGGCTAGAAGAGACCCAGTACTTC
CASSMGLEETQYF
>TRBD2|-|TRBV19|TRBJ2-1
TGTGCCAGTAGACGGCTAGCGGGAGCAAATAATGAGCAGTTCTTC
CASRRLAGANNEQFF
>-|-|TRBV19|TRBJ1-3
TGTGCCAGTCTACGGGGAAACACCATATATTTT
CASLRGNTIYF
>-|few|TRBV11-2|TRBJ1-1
TGTGCCAGCAGCTCCGCTGGTGAAGCTTTCTTT
CASSSAGEAFF
>-|-|TRBV9|TRBJ1-4
TGTGCCAGCAGCGTAACAGGCCGGGGGCTTAATGAAAAACTGTTTTTT
CASSVTGRGLNEKLFF
>-|few|TRBV19|TRBJ1-1
TGTGCCAGTAGTATAGGGGGTGGTGAAGCTTTCTTT
CASSIGGGEAFF
>-|-|TRBV5-1|TRBJ2-3
TGCGCCAGCAGCCTCCCTGGGGATTACGAAGATACGCAGTATTTT
CASSLPGDYEDTQYF
>TRBD1|once|TRBV7-9|TRBJ2-5
TGTGCCAGCAGCCCCTCCTCGACAGGGGGTCCGTCGGAGACCCAGTACTTC
CASSPSSTGGPSETQYF
>TRBD2|-|TRBV19|TRBJ2-1
TGTGCCAGTAGCGGGGGGGTGATCAATGAGCAGTTCTTC
CASSGGVINEQFF
>-|-|TRBV6-1|TRBJ2-7
TGTGCCAGCATAGACCTCGGCAGGGGTAGCGACGAGCAGTACTTC
CASIDLGRGSDEQYF
>-|-|TRBV7-2|TRBJ1-6
TGTGCCAGCAGCTTAAGATGGGGTCATAATTCACCCCTCCACTTT
CASSLRWGHNSPLHF
>-|-|TRBV27|TRBJ2-5
TGTGCCAGCAGTTCCTATTCCGGGACACCAGAGACCCAGTACTTC
CASSSYSGTPETQYF
>TRBD1|-|TRBV4-3|TRBJ1-5
TGCGCCAGCAGCCAAGACGGGACAGGGGGTTTAGGCAATCAGCCCCAGCATTTT
CASSQDGTGGLGNQPQHF
>TRBD1|-|TRBV27|TRBJ2-5
TGTGCCAGCAGTCCGCCCCCTCGGACAGGGGTTAGGGGGACCCAGTACTTC
CASSPPPRTGVRGTQYF
>-|few|TRBV30|TRBJ2-6
TGTGCCTGGTCCCCCGGGGGTTCTGGGGCCAACGTCCTGACTTTC
CAWSPGGSGANVLTF
>-|once|TRBV19|TRBJ2-1
TGTGCCAGTAGCCCGGGGAACACTAACAATGAGCAGTTCTTC
CASSPGNTNNEQFF
>TRBD1|-|TRBV19|TRBJ2-7
TGTGCCAGTAGTATCGGGACAGGGGGAGCTACCTACGAGCAGTACTTC
CASSIGTGGATYEQYF
>TRBD1|-|TRBV7-7|TRBJ2-5
TGTGCCAGCAGCCTCCTGGACAGGGCCCCAGAGACCCAGTACTTC
CASSLLDRAPETQYF
>TRBD2|-|TRBV4-3|TRBJ2-7
TGCGCCAGCAGCCAAGATTCTGGGAGGAGCGGGGGTCGCTCCTACGAGCAGTACTTC
CASSQDSGRSGGRSYEQYF
>TRBD2|-|TRBV27|TRBJ2-7
TGTGCCAGCAGTTGGGGACTAGCGGGAGGCTACGAGCAGTACTTC
CASSWGLAGGYEQYF
>-|few|TRBV10-3|TRBJ2-7
TGTGCCATCAGTGAATTTGAGGAGGACTACGAGCAGTACTTC
CAISEFEEDYEQYF
>-|-|TRBV13|TRBJ2-2
TGTGCCAGCAGCTTAGGAGACTTAGGGAAAACCGGGGAGCTGTTTTTT
CASSLGDLGKTGELFF
>-|-|TRBV13|TRBJ2-7
TGTGCCAGCAGCTTTCTTACAGGAGACGAGCAGTACTTC
CASSFLTGDEQYF
>-|-|TRBV9|TRBJ1-4
TGTGCCAGCAGCGTATCGGGGGCGGAGGAAAAACTGTTTTTT
CASSVSGAEEKLFF
>-|-|TRBV5-4|TRBJ2-7
TGCGCCAGCAGCCAAGAAGGGGGGTCCTACGAGCAGTACTTC
CASSQEGGSYEQYF
>-|once|TRBV7-9|TRBJ1-5
TGTGCCAGCAGCCTCTCAGGGGGCAATCAGCCCCAGCATTTT
CASSLSGGNQPQHF
>TRBD2|once|TRBV5-6|TRBJ2-7
TGTGCCAGCAGCTGGGGACTAGCGGGAGCCTACGAGCAGTACTTC
CASSWGLAGAYEQYF
>-|-|TRBV27|TRBJ2-7
TGTGCCAGCAGTTTGTCCAATTCCTACGAGCAGTACTTC
CASSLSNSYEQYF
>-|few|TRBV7-9|TRBJ2-7
TGTGCCAGCAGTCTCGGGAACCGCGCCTACGAGCAGTACTTC
CASSLGNRAYEQYF